This T cell receptor (beta chain) is drawn from a study of T cells after yellow fever vaccination. Whole-study findings and limits: Detected again after the booster were most primary-vaccination clones, at 95% to 98% CD4 and 70% to 90% CD8.

Production of TCR cDNA was by 5'RACE template switching, which also added a universal primer site and UMIs. TCRdb passed the 5' RACE reads through MiXCR, listing each CDR3 protein once. Of about 69,000 distinct CDR3 sequences listed, 5% to 6.5% are singletons. This clonotype was counted ten times or more. Its antigen remains unknown. V shed 1 base and J shed 1 base, with 7 bases lying between them. Germline assignment: CDR1 GTSNPN and CDR2 SVGIG (reference sequence). The CDR3 runs 13 residues. V and J are TRBV30 and TRBJ1-1, with D uncertain. The sequence derives from a man aged 18 to 29 who received the YFV17D yellow fever vaccine. This material consisted of CD4+ T cells sorted from PBMCs, taken about 2 weeks after the first yellow fever vaccination. CDR3 region: CAWSGNSNTEAFF. CDR3 in DNA: TGTGCCTGGAGTGGCAATTCGAACACTGAAGCTTTCTTT.